Each of the 23 T cell receptor beta chains below was sequenced from the same sample in a study of graft-versus-host responses after intestinal transplantation. TCRdb's copy holds only in-frame clones and misses some; the assay was immunoSEQ multiplex PCR. The sample yields about 14,000 clones, over 35% seen once. Researchers placed around 200,000 CFSE-labeled responder cells in culture with around 200,000 irradiated, violet-dye-labeled stimulator cells. Sequences were derived from alloreactive CD8+ T cells from a mixed lymphocyte reaction culture, sampled before intestinal transplant. Subset indicated: CFSE-low proliferating T cells sorted from approximately six-day pre-transplant mixed lymphocyte reaction (GvH or HvG direction). These receptors were taken from a human patient who received an intestinal transplant.

This clone appeared a few times. The chain joins TRBV7-2 to TRBJ2-1, with D tentatively TRBD2 (6 bases). V was shortened by 1 base and J by 7 bases, with 14 bases between the two germline ends. The CDR3 contains 15 residues. Germline lookup yields CDR1 SGHTA and CDR2 FQGNSA. The CDR3 protein is CASSLGTGVRNEQFF. The DNA for the CDR3 is TGTGCCAGCAGCTTAGGAACGGGGGTTAGGAATGAGCAGTTCTTC. The complete variable domain, with remaining parts taken from reference TRBV7-2 and TRBJ2-1, reads GAGVSQSPSNKVTEKGKDVELRCDPISGHTALYWYRQSLGQGLEFLIYFQGNSAPDKSGLPSDRFSAERTGGSVSTLTIQRTQQEDSAVYLCASSLGTGVRNEQFFGPGTRLTVL.

The chain carries TRBV4-1 and TRBJ2-2; no clear D gene. Deletions cut 1 base from V and 8 bases from J, with 5 bases between. Germline assignment: CDR1 MGHRA and CDR2 YSYEKL. The CDR3 is 12 residues long. The CDR3 DNA follows: TGCGCCAGCAGCCAAGTGCCAGGGGAGCTGTTTTTT. The encoded protein is CASSQVPGELFF.

This clone turned up a few times. This rearrangement joins TRBV18 to TRBJ2-1; no clear D. The CDR3 consists of 15 residues. The V end was cut by 2 bases, the J end by 5 bases, with 13 bases between. The germline gives CDR1 KGHSH, CDR2 LQKENI. CDR3 DNA: TGTGCCAGCTCACCAATAAAGAACGCGGACAATGAGCAGTTCTTC. Its protein is CASSPIKNADNEQFF.

The chain has TRBV27 and TRBJ1-1; no clear D gene. This CDR3 region has 15 residues. Trimming shortened V by 3 bases and J by 0 bases, and 11 bases separated the two germline ends. Germline-derived CDR1 and CDR2 are MNHEY and SMNVEV (reference sequence). The CDR3 coding sequence is TGTGCCAGCAGTTTTAGAGGGAGGATGAACACTGAAGCTTTCTTT. Residues: CASSFRGRMNTEAFF.

The chain is built from TRBV4-1 and TRBJ2-3; D uncertain. Trimming took 3 bases from V and 0 from J, leaving 10 bases between them. The CDR3 totals 15 residues. Per the germline V gene, CDR1 is MGHRA and CDR2 is YSYEKL. For the CDR3, the DNA is TGCGCCAGCAGCCAGGGATGGCCCAGCACAGATACGCAGTATTTT. Amino acids: CASSQGWPSTDTQYF.

The chain is built from TRBV6-6 and TRBJ1-2; a possible D gene is TRBD1 (5 bases). The V and J ends lost 6 bases and 6 bases respectively, with 20 bases between them. Germline values: CDR1 MNHNY, CDR2 SVGAGI (reference sequence). This CDR3 is built from 15 residues. CDR3 in amino acids: CASRHRDGGRHGYTF. The CDR3 DNA is TGTGCCAGCAGGCACCGGGACGGCGGGAGGCATGGCTACACCTTC.

This clone ranks as medium-sized. The V and J genes are TRBV7-7 and TRBJ2-1; TRBD2 might be the D (6 bases). Germline assignment: CDR1 SSHAT and CDR2 FNYEAQ (reference sequence). V was shortened by 2 bases and J by 9 bases, with 11 bases between the two germline ends. The CDR3 runs to 13 residues. The CDR3 here is CASSLSGGVEQFF. The CDR3 nucleotides are TGTGCCAGCAGCTTATCGGGCGGGGTTGAGCAGTTCTTC.

This clone occurred a few times. The genes are TRBV9 and TRBJ1-1; D uncertain. V was pared by 1 base and J by 4 bases, with 14 bases between. The CDR3 loop spans 15 amino acids. Germline loops: CDR1 SGDLS, CDR2 YYNGEE. The CDR3: CASSVFGELGTEAFF. The DNA of the CDR3 is TGTGCCAGCAGCGTATTCGGGGAGTTGGGCACTGAAGCTTTCTTT.

The V and J genes are TRBV15 and TRBJ2-1, with 11 bases aligning to TRBD2. The J segment lost 1 base and the V segment lost 3 bases, leaving 20 bases of the junction unmatched. The CDR3 is 22 amino acids. Germline lookup yields CDR1 LNHNV and CDR2 YYDKDF (reference sequence). The CDR3 DNA follows: TGTGCCACCAGCAGTGACAAGGGGGACTTAGCGGGGGGGCCAGGGTCCTACAATGAGCAGTTCTTC. Translated, it gives CATSSDKGDLAGGPGSYNEQFF.

The gene calls are TRBV30 and TRBJ2-3; TRBD1 aligns across 7 bases. Germline V gene sequence: CDR1 GTSNPN, CDR2 SVGIG (reference sequence). This CDR3 comprises 16 residues. V dropped 1 base and J dropped 8; count of bases not matched to a gene: 15. CDR3 residues: CAWSDFGTDSSLTQYF. The CDR3 coding sequence is TGTGCCTGGAGTGACTTCGGGACAGATAGTTCCCTTACGCAGTATTTT.

This clone was seen a handful of times. One end of the junction fails to match germline, which may point to a read error. The chain's CDR3 is CASREGGGAYNEQFF. The CDR3 bases are TGTGCCAGCAGGGAAGGAGGGGGGGCTTACAATGAGCAGTTCTTC. This chain links TRBV2 with TRBJ2-1; TRBD2 is a possible D gene (7 bases). Germline CDR1 and CDR2: SNHLY and FYNNEI. The CDR3 runs 15 residues.

The J gene is TRBJ2-7, the V gene TRBV4-2; 11 nucleotides align to TRBD1. Germline CDR1 reads LGHNA; CDR2 reads YNFKEQ. The CDR3 is 15 amino acids. The junction had 5 bases not matched to a gene; V was cut back by 5 bases and J by 2 bases. CDR3 in amino acids: CASSFGTGGAYEQYF. For the CDR3, the DNA is TGTGCCAGCAGCTTTGGGACAGGGGGGGCCTACGAGCAGTACTTC.

This clone has just a few counts. This chain uses TRBV13 with TRBJ2-5, with 8 bases identical to TRBD1. This CDR3 region has 16 residues. Germline V gives CDR1 PRHDT, CDR2 FYEKMQ (reference sequence). V lost 4 bases, J lost 3 bases, and 10 bases stayed unmatched. CDR3 sequence (DNA): TGTGCCAGCAGCTCTGCTGGGGCAGGGGGCGAAGAGACCCAGTACTTC. It yields the protein CASSSAGAGGEETQYF.

In its sample, this clone is medium-sized (0.01 to 0.1%). This chain links TRBV4-1 with TRBJ2-1; 10 bases line up with TRBD2. The CDR3 has 15 amino acids. Germline assignment: CDR1 MGHRA and CDR2 YSYEKL. Trimming took 1 base from V and 5 from J; bases not matched to a gene: 2. This CDR3 reads CASSQVLAGDNEQFF. DNA of the CDR3: TGCGCCAGCAGCCAAGTGCTAGCGGGGGACAATGAGCAGTTCTTC.

There are a few counts of this clone. The chain links TRBV7-6 to TRBJ2-5, with 11 bases identical to TRBD2. The V gene end was trimmed by 3 bases and the J gene end by 5 bases; junction bases not matched to a gene: 8. CDR3 length: 16 amino acids. The V gene's germline CDR1 is SGHVS and CDR2 FNYEAQ. The CDR3 DNA follows: TGTGCCAGCAGCTTTATAGCGGGGGGGCCTAAGGAGACCCAGTACTTC. Residues: CASSFIAGGPKETQYF.

The V and J genes are TRBV7-5 and TRBJ1-5; TRBD1, the table's D call, was not compared with the DNA. TRBV7-5 is tagged as a pseudogene. This CDR3 is 13 amino acids long. In nucleotides, the CDR3 is TGTGTCAGAAGCCCAGATAGCAATCAGCCCCAGCATTTT. Protein sequence: CVRSPDSNQPQHF.

V is TRBV9 and J is TRBJ2-7; no reliable D call. Germline values: CDR1 SGDLS, CDR2 YYNGEE. Between the trimmed V and J ends, which lost 3 bases and 4 bases, there was a span of 8 bases. The CDR3 consists of 12 residues. The DNA for the CDR3 is TGTGCCAGCAGCGGGCAGACTTACGAGCAGTACTTC. It yields the protein CASSGQTYEQYF.

The table lists this clone with a count of one. The V and J genes are TRBV30 and TRBJ1-1; TRBD1 might be the D (6 bases). V lost 5 bases, J lost 5 bases, and 18 bases lay in between. Germline CDR1 is GTSNPN and CDR2 is SVGIG (reference sequence). The CDR3 loop spans 14 amino acids. The CDR3 loop reads CAWAKGVTGTEAFF. DNA for the CDR3: TGTGCCTGGGCCAAGGGGGTTACCGGGACTGAAGCTTTCTTT.

This clone is medium-sized by share. The gene calls are TRBV19 and TRBJ2-7; 8 bases line up with TRBD1. The V and J ends lost 3 bases and 1 base, in that order; junction bases with no gene match: 5. The CDR3 totals 15 residues. CDR1 and CDR2 from the germline V gene are LNHDA and SQIVND (reference sequence). The CDR3, as DNA: TGTGCCAGTAGTATCGAGACAGGGGTTTCCTACGAGCAGTACTTC. Encoded protein: CASSIETGVSYEQYF.

This clone is judged medium-sized. V gene TRBV19 combines with J gene TRBJ2-2; weak D call: TRBD1 (5 bases). The CDR3 loop spans 15 amino acids. Trimming shortened V by 5 bases and J by 1 base, and 11 bases separated the two germline ends. Looked up from germline, CDR1 is LNHDA and CDR2 is SQIVND (reference sequence). Written as DNA, the CDR3 is TGTGCCAGTAGTGCCTACACAGGGAACACCGGGGAGCTGTTTTTT. This codes for CASSAYTGNTGELFF.

The chain recombines TRBV2 with TRBJ1-1; D remains ambiguous. The V gene lost 6 bases and the J gene lost 1 base, with 12 bases spanning the gap. The CDR3 covers 14 residues. In germline, CDR1 is SNHLY, CDR2 FYNNEI. CDR3 in DNA: TGTGCCAGCAGAGGAGCACGGGAGAACACTGAAGCTTTCTTT. Translated: CASRGARENTEAFF.

The chain recombines TRBV19 with TRBJ1-1; D ambiguous. Germline CDR1 LNHDA, CDR2 SQIVND (reference sequence). The CDR3 is made up of 13 amino acids. Trimming shortened V by 3 bases and J by 6 bases, and 11 bases separated the two germline ends. The CDR3: CASSISVVAEAFF. In DNA form, the CDR3 reads TGTGCCAGTAGTATCAGTGTAGTCGCTGAAGCTTTCTTT. Full variable domain (rest looked up from reference TRBV19 and TRBJ1-1): DGGITQSPKYLFRKEGQNVTLSCEQNLNHDAMYWYRQDPGQGLRLIYYSQIVNDFQKGDIAEGYSVSREKKESFPLTVTSAQKNPTAFYLCASSISVVAEAFFGQGTRLTVV.

This sequence joins TRBV12-5 and TRBJ2-3, with TRBD2 matching 7 bases. Germline V gives CDR1 LGHNT, CDR2 FRNRAP. This CDR3 is built from 15 residues. V was clipped by 7 bases and J by 5 bases; unmatched bases: 12. The CDR3 DNA reads TGTGCTAGTGTCCGGGGCATTACTAGCGTAGATACGCAGTATTTT. Protein sequence: CASVRGITSVDTQYF.